One sample yielded the 18 T cell receptor beta chains listed below, sequenced in a study of graft-versus-host responses after intestinal transplantation. Measured with immunoSEQ multiplex PCR; TCRdb has only the in-frame clones, and not every one. This repertoire shows 8,800 or so clones, approximately 30% found once; its top ten account for approximately 6%. Sequenced here: alloreactive CD4+ T cells from a mixed lymphocyte reaction culture, sampled before intestinal transplant. The subset denotes: CFSE-low proliferating T cells sorted from roughly six-day pre-transplant mixed lymphocyte reaction (GvH or HvG direction). Receptors were obtained from a human patient who received an intestinal transplant.

This clone was seen only a few times. The rearrangement uses TRBV18 and TRBJ2-1; D uncertain. Trimming shortened V by 1 base and J by 4 bases, and 8 bases separated the two germline ends. CDR1 and CDR2 from the germline V gene are KGHSH and LQKENI. The CDR3 consists of 14 residues. CDR3 nucleotides: TGTGCCAGCTCACCACTTCCCAGTTACAATGAGCAGTTCTTC. This gives the protein CASSPLPSYNEQFF.

The sample holds many counts of this clone. The V call is TRBV28, the J call TRBJ1-1, with TRBD1 matching over 8 bases. V lost 10 bases and J lost 5; bases outside the gene matches: 9. The CDR3 runs to 13 residues. The germline CDR1 and CDR2 sequences are MDHEN and SYDVKM. The CDR3 DNA sequence: TGTGCCACCCTCCAGGGGGCTGTAACTGAAGCTTTCTTT. This translates into CATLQGAVTEAFF.

This rearrangement joins TRBV27 to TRBJ1-1; D is unresolved. The V gene lost 4 bases and the J gene lost 0 bases, with 6 bases spanning the gap. Germline-derived CDR1 and CDR2 are MNHEY and SMNVEV (reference sequence). The CDR3 contains 13 residues. Here the CDR3 DNA reads TGTGCCAGCAGTTCTTCTCTGAACACTGAAGCTTTCTTT. Its protein product is CASSSSLNTEAFF.

The chain joins TRBV27 to TRBJ2-7, with TRBD2 matching 7 bases. V dropped 5 bases and J dropped 6; count of bases not matched to a gene: 13. Germline V lookup: CDR1 MNHEY, CDR2 SMNVEV (reference sequence). The CDR3 covers 15 residues. CDR3 amino acids: CASSPHSGPRGEQYF. Here the CDR3 DNA reads TGTGCCAGCAGTCCACATAGCGGGCCCCGGGGCGAGCAGTACTTC.

In its sample, this clone was seen a few times. The V and J genes are TRBV5-1 and TRBJ2-6; 7 bases align to TRBD1. The CDR3 is made up of 19 amino acids. The junction had 9 bases not matched to a gene; V was cut back by 0 bases and J by 0 bases. Looked up from germline, CDR1 is SGHRS and CDR2 is YFSETQ. CDR3 coding DNA: TGCGCCAGCAGCTTGGCGTTTGACAGGGCGAGCTCTGGGGCCAACGTCCTGACTTTC. It is translated as CASSLAFDRASSGANVLTF. The full variable domain, rest sourced from reference TRBV5-1 and TRBJ2-6, is KAGVTQTPRYLIKTRGQQVTLSCSPISGHRSVSWYQQTPGQGLQFLFEYFSETQRNKGNFPGRFSGRQFSNSRSEMNVSTLELGDSALYLCASSLAFDRASSGANVLTFGAGSRLTVL.

This chain connects TRBV19 to TRBJ2-5; 7 bases agree with TRBD2. The CDR3 is 14 residues long. Germline V gene sequence: CDR1 LNHDA, CDR2 SQIVND (reference sequence). Trimming cost V 4 bases and J 4 bases; bases outside gene matches: 6. The CDR3 region is CASSTKGGAETQYF. The CDR3 DNA is TGTGCCAGTAGTACAAAGGGAGGGGCAGAGACCCAGTACTTC.

This clone was recorded a few times. V gene TRBV9 combines with J gene TRBJ2-3, with D possibly matching TRBD1 (6 bases). This CDR3 comprises 15 residues. Per the germline V gene, CDR1 is SGDLS and CDR2 is YYNGEE. V gave up 4 bases and J gave up 2 bases, with 14 bases separating them. Written as DNA, the CDR3 is TGTGCCAGCAGCCTTGCCTGGGGGCCCACAGATACGCAGTATTTT. It encodes CASSLAWGPTDTQYF.

The V gene is TRBV10-2, the J gene TRBJ2-1, with TRBD2 as a possible D gene (5 bases). CDR1 and CDR2 (germline): WSHSY, SAAADI. The CDR3 is made up of 15 amino acids. Trimming removed 3 bases from V and 3 bases from J, with 12 bases in between. The CDR3 bases are TGCGCCAGCAGTGAATGGCGGGTGTACTACAATGAGCAGTTCTTC. It translates to CASSEWRVYYNEQFF.

V and J are TRBV28 and TRBJ1-5; no clear D. The CDR3 sequence is 20 residues long. The V end was cut by 7 bases, the J end by 2 bases, with 30 bases between. CDR1 MDHEN and CDR2 SYDVKM come from the germline V gene. CDR3 region: CASTYFYGKGLGNGNQPQHF. CDR3 DNA sequence: TGTGCCAGCACCTACTTCTACGGGAAGGGTCTCGGCAATGGCAATCAGCCCCAGCATTTT.

This clone was detected only a few times. CDR3 in amino acids: CASSLGQGTDTQYF. The CDR3 DNA reads TGTGCCAGTTCCCTGGGACAGGGAACAGATACGCAGTATTTT. The rearrangement uses TRBV6-4 and TRBJ2-3, with 9 nucleotides matching TRBD1. The germline V gene encodes CDR1 MRHNA and CDR2 SNTAGT. The CDR3 spans 14 residues. The junction had 7 bases not matched to a gene; V was cut back by 9 bases and J by 3 bases.

This clone is medium-sized in the sample. The V call is TRBV9, the J call TRBJ1-2, with 8 bases aligning to TRBD1. With V trimmed by 6 bases and J by 4 bases, 2 bases remained unmatched. The length of the CDR3 is 12 residues. The germline V gene has CDR1 SGDLS and CDR2 YYNGEE. Here the CDR3 reads CASTGQGYGYTF. CDR3 sequence (DNA): TGTGCCAGCACCGGACAGGGCTATGGCTACACCTTC.

The chain employs TRBV11-1 and TRBJ2-3; 8 nucleotides line up with TRBD1. V lost 6 bases to trimming and J lost 3 bases; unmatched junction nucleotides: 5. Germline CDR1 SGHAT, CDR2 FQDESV (reference sequence). The CDR3 covers 14 residues. The CDR3 region has the DNA TGTGCCAGCAGTTGGGACAGGAAGACAGATACGCAGTATTTT. Residues: CASSWDRKTDTQYF.

This chain uses TRBV11-3 with TRBJ2-1; maybe TRBD2 (6 bases). This CDR3 has 12 amino acids. V lost 6 bases to trimming and J lost 6 bases, with 9 bases between them. Per germline, CDR1 SGHNT and CDR2 YENEEA. CDR3 in DNA: TGTGCCAGCAGGGGGACTTCCAATGAGCAGTTCTTC. Protein: CASRGTSNEQFF. Combining the CDR3 with reference TRBV11-3 and TRBJ2-1 gives the whole variable domain EAGVVQSPRYKIIEKKQPVAFWCNPISGHNTLYWYLQNLGQGPELLIRYENEEAVDDSQLPKDRFSAERLKGVDSTLKIQPAELGDSAVYLCASRGTSNEQFFGPGTRLTVL.

This clone came up a few times. The genes are TRBV6-8 and TRBJ1-2; D gene uncertain. CDR1 and CDR2 from the germline V gene are MNHGY and SAAAGT. The CDR3 contains 13 residues. Trimming removed 5 bases at V and 1 base at J, with 8 bases between. CDR3 nucleotides: TGTGCCAGCAGTAAAGCCTTTAACTATGGCTACACCTTC. It translates to CASSKAFNYGYTF.

This chain connects TRBV4-1 to TRBJ2-7, with D tentatively TRBD2 (6 bases). This CDR3 spans 14 amino acids. Trimming stripped 4 bases from V and 1 base from J, with 11 bases between. Germline CDR1 reads MGHRA; CDR2 reads YSYEKL. Here the CDR3 DNA reads TGCGCCAGCAGCCTTTTAGCGGATTCCTACGAGCAGTACTTC. Amino acid sequence: CASSLLADSYEQYF.

V and J are TRBV11-3 and TRBJ2-1; tentatively, D is TRBD2 (6 bases). The V and J ends lost 5 bases and 8 bases respectively, with 10 bases between them. Germline V gene lookup returns CDR1 SGHNT and CDR2 YENEEA. There are 12 residues in the CDR3. The CDR3 coding sequence is TGTGCCAGCAGCCGCCGGGACTATGAGCAGTTCTTC. Translation: CASSRRDYEQFF. Looking up the rest from reference TRBV11-3 and TRBJ2-1 gives the full variable domain: EAGVVQSPRYKIIEKKQPVAFWCNPISGHNTLYWYLQNLGQGPELLIRYENEEAVDDSQLPKDRFSAERLKGVDSTLKIQPAELGDSAVYLCASSRRDYEQFFGPGTRLTVL.

This clone counts as medium-sized (0.01 to 0.1%). The rearrangement links TRBV28 to TRBJ1-2; a weak D match, TRBD1 (5 bases). The germline V and J ends were trimmed by 7 bases and 4 bases, with 16 bases remaining between them. In germline, CDR1 is MDHEN, CDR2 SYDVKM. The CDR3 totals 14 residues. In nucleotides, the CDR3 is TGTGCCAGCAAAAGGGGCACAGGCGTCTATGGCTACACCTTC. This encodes CASKRGTGVYGYTF.

The rearrangement links TRBV27 to TRBJ2-1; unclear D gene. The V end was cut by 0 bases, the J end by 4 bases, with 7 bases between. The germline CDR1 and CDR2 sequences are MNHEY and SMNVEV (reference sequence). The CDR3 contains 14 residues. DNA for the CDR3: TGTGCCAGCAGTTTATCCTCCCTGTACAATGAGCAGTTCTTC. Translated: CASSLSSLYNEQFF.